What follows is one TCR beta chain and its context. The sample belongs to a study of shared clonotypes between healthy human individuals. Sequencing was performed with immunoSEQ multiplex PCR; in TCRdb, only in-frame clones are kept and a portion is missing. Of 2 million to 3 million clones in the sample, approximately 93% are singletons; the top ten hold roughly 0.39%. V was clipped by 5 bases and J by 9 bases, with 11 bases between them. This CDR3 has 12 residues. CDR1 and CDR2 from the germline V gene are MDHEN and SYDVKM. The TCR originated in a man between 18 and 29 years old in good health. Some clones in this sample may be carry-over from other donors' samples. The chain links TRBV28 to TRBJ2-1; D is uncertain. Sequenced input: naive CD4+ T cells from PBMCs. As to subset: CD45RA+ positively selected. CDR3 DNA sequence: TGTGCCAGCAGTCCTCGCTCCGCTGAGCAGTTCTTC. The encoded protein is CASSPRSAEQFF.